This TCR beta chain is drawn from a study of radiation and T cells in renal cell carcinoma. The sample's time point: baseline pretreatment blood. Documented treatment: 15 Gy SBRT to primary tumor, nephrectomy 4 weeks later. Repertoires were generated with immunoSEQ multiplex PCR, while TCRdb's copy carries only in-frame clones and drops some. Among approximately 120,000 clones listed, approximately 82% were seen once. The clonotype originates from a woman aged 55-70 years with renal cell carcinoma. The sequenced sample was blood, obtained from a patient whose treatment included radiotherapy and nephrectomy.

The CDR3: CASSTGLAGVGAQFF. DNA for the CDR3: TGTGCCAGCAGCACGGGACTAGCGGGAGTCGGGGCGCAGTTCTTC. This rearrangement joins TRBV14 to TRBJ2-1, with TRBD2 matching over 14 bases. The germline CDR1 and CDR2 sequences are SGHDN and FVKESK. V trimming: 5 bases; J trimming: 12 bases; junction bases outside the gene matches: 9. This CDR3 contains 15 residues.